This T cell receptor (beta chain) comes out of a study of blood T cells in healthy people across ages. Study-level results: A greater number of naive CD4+ cells and higher diversity distinguished long-lived donors from aged donors.

Using a J-beta primer mix together with a sample-barcoded 5' primer, a second PCR was run for roughly 6 to 11 cycles. Every single cDNA molecule received a tag from a template-switch adaptor with 12 random nucleotides. In TCRdb, the 5' RACE reads were re-called with MiXCR into one record per CDR3 protein. The sample holds over 1,500,000 distinct CDR3 sequences, 49% seen once. The CDR3 length is 15 residues. Trimming cost V 5 bases and J 10 bases; bases outside gene matches: 11. Each donor was a healthy Caucasian individual from Russia, aged 6 to 90. As for this clonotype: Antigen unknown.

The chain has TRBV12-3 or TRBV12-4 and TRBJ1-6, with 7 nucleotides matching TRBD1. Material: blood. The sequence derives from a woman in her thirties or forties in good health. In DNA form, the CDR3 reads TGTGCCAGCAGTACAAGAGGACAGGTTAAATCACCCCTCCACTTT. Translated: CASSTRGQVKSPLHF.